This TCR beta chain was documented in a study of post-analysis software for immune sequencing data. Study at large: Relapsing-remitting, secondary progressive and progressive-relapsing forms of multiple sclerosis all featured among disease courses.

This clonotype was observed a few times. Antigen specificity is unknown. The CDR3 covers 17 residues. Per the germline V gene, CDR1 is MNHNS and CDR2 is SASEGT. Trimming pared 4 bases from V and 8 bases from J, leaving 21 bases between. Study-level results: The five TRBV segments detected at higher frequency in patients than in controls included TRBV5-6, TRBV5-1 and TRBV20-1. There was significantly lower normalized Chao1 diversity in multiple sclerosis patients than in controls.

Unique molecular identifiers had been added to the TCR beta cDNA libraries. The T cell input of roughly 0.95 to 10 million gave about half a million cDNA molecules. From the PCR reads, TCRdb called clonotypes with MiXCR, one entry per CDR3 protein. This table holds about 200,000 distinct CDR3 sequences, approximately 28% found once. This rearrangement joins TRBV6-1 to TRBJ1-6, with D maybe TRBD1 (5 bases). This TCR was sampled from a girl aged 2-17 years with multiple sclerosis. Sequenced input: blood. The DNA of the CDR3 is TGTGCCAGCAGTGCGCGAGCCACCGGGACGCAGGATTCACCCCTCCACTTT. It codes for CASSARATGTQDSPLHF.